This TCR beta chain was recorded in a study of blood T cell repertoires in COVID-19. Background on the study: Material from acute and convalescent COVID-19 was sourced from the United States, Italy and Spain. From T cells, B-cell-depleted T cells, or PBMCs came the material, which was cDNA or gDNA.

Per the original methods: How many nucleated cells were present was estimated from reference gene primer amplification. Generated by immunoSEQ multiplex PCR, the TCRdb table keeps only in-frame clones and is missing some. V and J calls and clone size are given by that table; D and trimming were obtained from the DNA. The data contain a few hundred thousand clones, around 83% of them singletons. The TCR was taken from a middle-aged man with active or convalescent COVID-19. Sequencing was done on a sample of peripheral blood.

CDR3 region: CASRPLDRTSGNTIYF. DNA of the CDR3: TGTGCCAGCAGACCTCTCGACAGGACCTCTGGAAACACCATATATTTT. V and J are TRBV27 and TRBJ1-3, with D possibly TRBD1 on 6 matching bases. This CDR3 spans 16 amino acids. Trimming took 6 bases from V and 0 from J, leaving 15 bases between them. CDR1 MNHEY and CDR2 SMNVEV come from the germline V gene (reference sequence).